These 13 T cell receptor beta chains were sequenced from one sample in a study of T-cell memory formation after mild COVID-19. Using its own MiXCR run on the 5' RACE reads, TCRdb lists one record per CDR3 protein. The data show about 560,000 distinct CDR3 sequences, 20% to 25% seen once. Sequenced sample: PBMCs or a T cell subset sorted from them (not recorded which). The receptors stem from an adult woman who had mild COVID-19 (a few samples of this study predate the infection). Cell type and time point are not known.

The chain joins TRBV5-1 to TRBJ2-7, with 9 bases identical to TRBD2. Germline loops: CDR1 SGHRS, CDR2 YFSETQ. CDR3 length: 15 amino acids. After removal of 2 bases from V and 5 bases from J, the junction contained 8 bases not matched to a gene. CDR3 sequence: CASSLGSGRNNEQYF. The CDR3, as DNA: TGCGCCAGCAGCTTAGGTAGCGGGAGAAACAACGAGCAGTACTTC.

This clonotype was detected only a few times. The chain couples TRBV7-3 to TRBJ2-1; 9 bases match TRBD2. The CDR3 totals 15 residues. Trimming cost V 5 bases and J 4 bases; bases outside gene matches: 6. Germline assignment: CDR1 SGHTA and CDR2 FQGTGA. In DNA, the CDR3 is TGTGCCAGCAGCCAACTGCTAGCGGGGTACAATGAGCAGTTCTTC. Translated: CASSQLLAGYNEQFF.

A few counts support this clonotype. The chain recombines TRBV29-1 with TRBJ2-7, with D perhaps matching TRBD2 (7 bases). The CDR3 is 15 amino acids. V gave up 7 bases and J gave up 1 base, with 20 bases separating them. Germline V gives CDR1 SQVTM, CDR2 ANQGSEA. The CDR3 DNA reads TGCAGCGCCCTAGGGGGGGCAGGTCGATCCTACGAGCAGTACTTC. This encodes CSALGGAGRSYEQYF.

This chain connects TRBV29-1 to TRBJ2-1; D not resolved. Per germline, CDR1 SQVTM and CDR2 ANQGSEA. This CDR3 is built from 12 residues. The CDR3 here is CSFRLGVDEQFF. CDR3 nucleotide sequence: TGCAGTTTTAGGTTAGGAGTTGATGAGCAGTTCTTC.

The chain uses TRBV12-3 or TRBV12-4 and TRBJ2-5; 13 nucleotides line up with TRBD2. Unmatched junction bases numbered 4, after V lost 10 bases and J lost 5 bases. This CDR3 is built from 13 residues. This CDR3 is CATRLAGGETQYF. CDR3 coding DNA: TGTGCCACCAGACTAGCGGGGGGTGAGACCCAGTACTTC.

This clonotype turned up a few times. V usage is TRBV18 and J usage is TRBJ2-1, with D perhaps TRBD1 or TRBD2 (6 bases each). Deletions cut 8 bases from V and 0 bases from J, with 17 bases between. The CDR3 covers 16 residues. CDR1 KGHSH and CDR2 LQKENI come from the germline V gene. The DNA of the CDR3 is TGTGCCAGCCAGTGGGAAGGGGGAGGCTCCTACAATGAGCAGTTCTTC. Translated, it gives CASQWEGGGSYNEQFF.

This clonotype appeared many times. The chain employs TRBV7-9 and TRBJ2-7, with D perhaps TRBD2 (5 bases). CDR1 is SEHNR, CDR2 FQNEAQ, per germline (reference sequence). V gave up 5 bases and J gave up 3 bases, with 14 bases separating them. This CDR3 has 14 amino acids. CDR3 in amino acids: CASSLSERLYEQYF. The CDR3 coding sequence is TGTGCCAGCAGCCTCAGTGAGCGGCTCTACGAGCAGTACTTC.

This chain links TRBV4-2 with TRBJ2-3; D may correspond to TRBD1 or TRBD2 (5 bases each). Deletions cut 2 bases from V and 6 bases from J, with 12 bases between. The CDR3 is made up of 14 amino acids. Germline CDR1 reads LGHNA; CDR2 reads YNFKEQ. CDR3 region: CASSQSSKGDTQYF. In DNA form, the CDR3 reads TGTGCCAGCAGCCAATCTAGCAAGGGGGATACGCAGTATTTT.

This clonotype occurred a few times. The chain employs TRBV7-9 and TRBJ1-5; D not certain. The ends were cut back, 0 bases at V and 4 bases at J, with 7 bases in the middle. CDR1 is SEHNR, CDR2 FQNEAQ, per germline (reference sequence). The CDR3 consists of 14 residues. The CDR3 loop is CASSLASGNQPQHF. Here the CDR3 DNA reads TGTGCCAGCAGCTTAGCCTCGGGAAATCAGCCCCAGCATTTT.

This clonotype was detected only a few times. The rearrangement links TRBV7-6 to TRBJ2-7; TRBD1 aligns across 8 bases. The ends lost 5 bases at V and 7 bases at J; junction bases unmatched: 16. Germline V lookup: CDR1 SGHVS, CDR2 FNYEAQ. This CDR3 has 16 amino acids. CDR3 protein: CASSQGDVRGPGEQYF. In nucleotides, the CDR3 is TGTGCCAGCAGCCAAGGTGATGTCAGGGGGCCTGGGGAGCAGTACTTC.

CDR3 in DNA: TGTGCCAGTAGACGGGGGGCGCACTACGAGCAGTACTTC. As protein: CASRRGAHYEQYF. The rearrangement links TRBV27 to TRBJ2-7; D possibly corresponds to TRBD2 (7 bases). Trimming took off 9 bases at V and 3 bases at J, with 15 bases between the two ends. Per germline, CDR1 MNHEY and CDR2 SMNVEV (reference sequence). This CDR3 has 13 residues.

V gene TRBV12-3 or TRBV12-4 combines with J gene TRBJ1-2; 8 positions agree with TRBD1. The CDR3 covers 15 residues. The J segment lost 5 bases and the V segment lost 6 bases, leaving 11 bases of the junction unmatched. The CDR3 loop reads CASSRSGTGGYGYTF. CDR3 bases: TGTGCCAGCAGCAGATCCGGGACAGGAGGGTATGGCTACACCTTC.

This chain connects TRBV5-1 to TRBJ2-7, with a tentative D call TRBD1 (5 bases). V lost 3 bases and J lost 2, with 9 bases in between. Germline V lookup: CDR1 SGHRS, CDR2 YFSETQ. The CDR3 is 13 amino acids. The CDR3 spells CASSSDSAYEQYF. The CDR3 DNA reads TGCGCCAGCAGCTCCGACAGTGCCTACGAGCAGTACTTC.